These T cell receptor beta chains were read from a single sample in a study of blood T cells in healthy people across ages. TCRdb independently ran MiXCR on the 5' RACE reads; one entry per CDR3 protein. The sample carries over 950,000 distinct CDR3 sequences, just over 50% recorded once. The sequenced material came from blood. The receptors were sampled from a woman aged 55-75 years in good health. CDR3s include the opening cysteine and the closing phenylalanine or tryptophan. The D gene is left open where the match is weak.

J	D	V	CDR3
TRBJ1-1	.	TRBV6-2/TRBV6-3	CASSNKGRPHRCEAFF
TRBJ2-7	TRBD2	TRBV5-1	CASSLHSGSLYEQYF
TRBJ1-4	.	TRBV7-2	CASSPRVVAEKLFF
TRBJ2-7	.	TRBV28	CASDGRKKYF
TRBJ1-2	.	TRBV10-1	CASSEFPVHGYTF
TRBJ2-7	.	TRBV7-2	CASSLQYGALYEQYF
TRBJ2-5	TRBD1	TRBV10-3	CAISEADRGQYF
TRBJ2-7	TRBD1	TRBV7-2	CASRGTGYHEQYF
TRBJ2-6	.	TRBV12-3/TRBV12-4	CASSSVGANVLTF
TRBJ1-4	.	TRBV4-1	CASSQYGSGEKLFF
TRBJ2-3	.	TRBV14	CASSHRELAPDTQYF
TRBJ2-2	.	TRBV7-2	CASSSHGRVNTGELFF
TRBJ2-7	.	TRBV12-5	CASGPWGGNEQYF
TRBJ2-5	.	TRBV25-1	CASSEGEGAMGETQYF
TRBJ2-7	.	TRBV9	CASSVGLDEQYF
TRBJ1-2	.	TRBV13	CASTTLVGGGLGGYTF
.	.	TRBV11-2	CASSGAESYEQYF
TRBJ2-3	.	TRBV29-1	CSVEVSGFTQYF
TRBJ2-7	TRBD2	TRBV5-1	CAGSREGRSYEQYF